This T cell receptor beta chain was sequenced during a study of blood T cell repertoires in COVID-19 (dated by TCRdb to the early 2020s). Background for the entire study: Collaborator samples came from the United States, Italy and Spain and covered acute and convalescent phases of COVID-19. The material from the prospective study consisted of cDNA or gDNA derived from T cells, B-cell-depleted T cells, or PBMCs. Deeply sampled blood TCRbeta repertoires from subjects exposed to, actively infected with, or recovered from COVID-19 were included in the dataset. The repertoires were released in a freely available public database meant as a resource for research on the immune response to SARS-CoV-2. The samples were drawn from the first 160 participants of the ongoing ImmuneRACE study and from 1,254 subjects provided by 6 global collaborators. Sample metadata almost always included a de-identified subject ID, COVID-19 status, age in years and sex. Where HLA class I and class II types were available, the types were taken from metadata supplied by the sample provider, not from assay-based typing. Study-wide findings and limitations: The amount of clinical and demographic metadata varied by source and participant and was provided uncurated.

TCRbeta CDR3 regions were amplified from genomic DNA by means of the immunoSEQ Assay, a bias-controlled multiplex PCR. The source study handled its data this way. Within the assay, amplification of reference gene primers was used to estimate how many nucleated cells each sample contained. To quantify the absolute abundance of each unique TCRbeta CDR3 rearrangement, sequence reads were collapsed and filtered. For each sample, productive Simpson clonality was calculated as the square root of Simpson's diversity index across productive rearrangements. Sourced from immuneACCESS, this table was stored by TCRdb with only in-frame sequences that have V and J called. A share of the clones is absent; for the studies checked, an unresolved V gene accounts for under half, and the remainder has no known explanation. The V and J calls and clone size were taken over from that table, and D and trimming were inferred from the DNA. Across this sample there are around 140,000 clones, with roughly two thirds seen only once. 1.9% of the sample rests with the top ten.

The CDR1 and CDR2 encoded by the germline V gene (reference sequence) are PRHDT and FYEKMQ. The CDR3 holds 11 amino acids from the cysteine to the phenylalanine. Left in the record is the CDR3 DNA by itself, 33 bases read in frame from the first base. Cut back by 3 bases and 10 bases, the V and J ends lie 7 bases apart. Collaborating institutions collected whole blood in K2EDTA tubes following their own protocols. Collaborator samples were shipped for TCRbeta analysis as frozen whole blood, isolated PBMCs, or DNA extracted from either sample type. Comments on this clone: Its binding antigen is unknown. The record has no base qualities; no much larger clone is one base away.

This TCR came from a woman in her 70s with acute or convalescent COVID-19. Material for sequencing was peripheral blood. The rearrangement combines TRBV13 with TRBJ2-1, with the D segment identity uncertain. The nucleotides are TGTGCCAGCAGCTTTATGTCGGAGCAGTTCTTC. This codes for CASSFMSEQFF.